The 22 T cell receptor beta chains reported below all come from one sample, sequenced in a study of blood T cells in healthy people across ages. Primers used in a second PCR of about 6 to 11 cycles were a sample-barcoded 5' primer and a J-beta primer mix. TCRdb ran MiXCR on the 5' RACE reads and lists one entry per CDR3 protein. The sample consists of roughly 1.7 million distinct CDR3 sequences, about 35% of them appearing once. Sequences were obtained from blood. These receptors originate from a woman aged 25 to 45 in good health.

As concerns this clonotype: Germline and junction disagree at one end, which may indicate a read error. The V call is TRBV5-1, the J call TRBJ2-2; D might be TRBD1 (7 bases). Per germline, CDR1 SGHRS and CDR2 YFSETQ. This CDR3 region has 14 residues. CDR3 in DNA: TGCGCTAGCAGGGGGACTTGGAACACCGGGGAGCTGTTTTTT. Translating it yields CASRGTWNTGELFF.

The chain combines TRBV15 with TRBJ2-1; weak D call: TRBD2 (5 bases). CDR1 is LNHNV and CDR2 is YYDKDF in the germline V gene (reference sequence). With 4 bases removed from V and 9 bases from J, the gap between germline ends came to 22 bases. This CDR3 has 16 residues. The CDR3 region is CATSTLVGVTRGEQFF. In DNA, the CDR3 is TGTGCCACCAGCACCCTAGTGGGAGTTACCCGGGGTGAGCAGTTCTTC.

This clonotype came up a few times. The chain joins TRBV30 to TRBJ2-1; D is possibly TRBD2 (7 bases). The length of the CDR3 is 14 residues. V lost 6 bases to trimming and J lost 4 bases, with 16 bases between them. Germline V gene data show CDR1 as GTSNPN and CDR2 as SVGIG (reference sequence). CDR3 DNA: TGTGCCTGTCTAGCGGAGGGGGGTTACAATGAGCAGTTCTTC. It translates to CACLAEGGYNEQFF.

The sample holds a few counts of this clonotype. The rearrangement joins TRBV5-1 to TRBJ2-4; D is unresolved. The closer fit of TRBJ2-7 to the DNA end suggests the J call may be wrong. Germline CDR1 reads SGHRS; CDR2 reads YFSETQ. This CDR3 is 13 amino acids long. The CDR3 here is CASSFEASYEQYF. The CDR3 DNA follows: TGCGCCAGCAGCTTTGAGGCTTCCTACGAGCAGTACTTC.

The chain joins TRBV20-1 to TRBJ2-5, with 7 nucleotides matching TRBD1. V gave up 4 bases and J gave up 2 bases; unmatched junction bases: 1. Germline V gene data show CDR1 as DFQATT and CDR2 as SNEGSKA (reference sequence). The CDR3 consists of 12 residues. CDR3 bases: TGCAGTGCTAAACAGGGGCAAGAGACCCAGTACTTC. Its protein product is CSAKQGQETQYF.

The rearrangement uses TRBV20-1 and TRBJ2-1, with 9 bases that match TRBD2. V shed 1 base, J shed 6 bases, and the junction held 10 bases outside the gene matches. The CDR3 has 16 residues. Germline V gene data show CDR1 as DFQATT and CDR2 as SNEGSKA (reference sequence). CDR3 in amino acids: CSARGGERGVPNEQFF. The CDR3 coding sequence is TGCAGTGCTAGAGGGGGGGAGCGGGGGGTCCCCAATGAGCAGTTCTTC.

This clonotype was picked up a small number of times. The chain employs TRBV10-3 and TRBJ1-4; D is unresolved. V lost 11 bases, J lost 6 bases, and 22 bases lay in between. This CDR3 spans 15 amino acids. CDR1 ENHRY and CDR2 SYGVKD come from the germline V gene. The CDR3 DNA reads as TGTGCCCCAGACCACAGATCCTTAATTGATGAAAAACTGTTTTTT. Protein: CAPDHRSLIDEKLFF.

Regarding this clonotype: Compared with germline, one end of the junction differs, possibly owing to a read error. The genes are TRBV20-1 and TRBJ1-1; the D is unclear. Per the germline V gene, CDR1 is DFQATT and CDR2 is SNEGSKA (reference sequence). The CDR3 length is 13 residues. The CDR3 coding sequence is TGCAGTGCTAGAGATAGGGCAGACACTGGAGCTTTCTTT. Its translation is CSARDRADTGAFF.

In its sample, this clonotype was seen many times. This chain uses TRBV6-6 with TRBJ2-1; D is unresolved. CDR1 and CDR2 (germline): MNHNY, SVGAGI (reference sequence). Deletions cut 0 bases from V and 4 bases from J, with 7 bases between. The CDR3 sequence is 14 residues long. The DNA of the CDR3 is TGTGCCAGCAGTTACTCGACGCGTTACAATGAGCAGTTCTTC. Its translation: CASSYSTRYNEQFF.

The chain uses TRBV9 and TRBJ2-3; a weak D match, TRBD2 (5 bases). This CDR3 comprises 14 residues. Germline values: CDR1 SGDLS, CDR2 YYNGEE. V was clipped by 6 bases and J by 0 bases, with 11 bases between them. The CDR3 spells CASKSGPSTDTQYF. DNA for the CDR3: TGTGCCAGCAAGAGCGGCCCTAGCACAGATACGCAGTATTTT.

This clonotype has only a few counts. The CDR3 DNA sequence: TGCAGTGCTAGAAAATGGAGGACGCTAGCCTACGAGCAGTACTTC. Protein product: CSARKWRTLAYEQYF. The chain couples TRBV20-1 to TRBJ2-4; possible D gene TRBD2, 5 bases. The DNA end is more similar to TRBJ2-7, so the J call may be wrong. Germline V gene sequence: CDR1 DFQATT, CDR2 SNEGSKA (reference sequence). The CDR3 is made up of 15 amino acids.

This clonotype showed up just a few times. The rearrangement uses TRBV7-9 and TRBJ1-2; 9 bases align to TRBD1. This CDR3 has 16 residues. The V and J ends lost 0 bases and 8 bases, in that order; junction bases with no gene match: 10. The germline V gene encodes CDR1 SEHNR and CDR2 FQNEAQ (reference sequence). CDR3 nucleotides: TGTGCCAGCAGCTTAGCGGGGACAGGGAGGCAGAGGGGCTACACCTTC. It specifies CASSLAGTGRQRGYTF. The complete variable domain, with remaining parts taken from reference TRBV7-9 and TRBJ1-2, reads DTGVSQNPRHKITKRGQNVTFRCDPISEHNRLYWYRQTLGQGPEFLTYFQNEAQLEKSRLLSDRFSAERPKGSFSTLEIQRTEQGDSAMYLCASSLAGTGRQRGYTFGSGTRLTVV.

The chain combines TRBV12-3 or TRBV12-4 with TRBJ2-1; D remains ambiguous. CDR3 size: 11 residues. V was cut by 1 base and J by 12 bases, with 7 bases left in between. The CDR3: CASSLVVGQFF. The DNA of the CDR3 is TGTGCCAGCAGTTTAGTAGTCGGGCAGTTCTTC.

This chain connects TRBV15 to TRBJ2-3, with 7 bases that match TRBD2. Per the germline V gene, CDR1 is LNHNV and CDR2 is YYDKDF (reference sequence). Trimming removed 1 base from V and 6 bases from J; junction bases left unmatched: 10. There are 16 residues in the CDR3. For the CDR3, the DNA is TGTGCCACCAGCAGAGCTAGGGAGGGTGTTGGCGATACGCAGTATTTT. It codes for CATSRAREGVGDTQYF.

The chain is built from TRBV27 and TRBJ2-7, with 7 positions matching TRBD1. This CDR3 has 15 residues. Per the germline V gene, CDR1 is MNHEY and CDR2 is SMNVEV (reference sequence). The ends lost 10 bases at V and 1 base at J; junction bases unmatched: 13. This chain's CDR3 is CATHPAGTVSYEQYF. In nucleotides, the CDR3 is TGTGCCACCCATCCGGCCGGGACAGTGTCCTACGAGCAGTACTTC.

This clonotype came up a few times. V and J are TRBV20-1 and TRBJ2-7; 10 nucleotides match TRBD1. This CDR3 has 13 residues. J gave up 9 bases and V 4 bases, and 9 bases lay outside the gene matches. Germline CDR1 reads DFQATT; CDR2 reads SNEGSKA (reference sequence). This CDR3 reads CSATGTGALGQYF. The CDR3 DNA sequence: TGCAGTGCTACCGGGACAGGGGCTCTGGGGCAGTACTTC.

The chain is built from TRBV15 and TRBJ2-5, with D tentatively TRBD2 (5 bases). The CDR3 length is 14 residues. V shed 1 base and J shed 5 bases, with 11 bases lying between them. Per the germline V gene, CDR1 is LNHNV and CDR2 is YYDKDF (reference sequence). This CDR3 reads CATSRVASRETQYF. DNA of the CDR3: TGTGCCACCAGCAGAGTGGCTAGCAGGGAGACCCAGTACTTC.

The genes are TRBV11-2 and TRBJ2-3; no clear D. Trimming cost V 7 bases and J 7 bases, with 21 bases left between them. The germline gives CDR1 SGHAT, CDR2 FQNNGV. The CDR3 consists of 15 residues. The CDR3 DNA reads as TGTGCCAGCAATCCATCAAGCCGGAGTAGGAATACGCAGTATTTT. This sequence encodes CASNPSSRSRNTQYF.

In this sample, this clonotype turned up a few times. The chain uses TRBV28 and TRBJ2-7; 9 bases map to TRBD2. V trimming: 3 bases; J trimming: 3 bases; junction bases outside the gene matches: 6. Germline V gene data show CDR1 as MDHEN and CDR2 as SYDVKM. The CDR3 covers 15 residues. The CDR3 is CASSLSSGSIYEQYF. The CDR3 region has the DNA TGTGCCAGCAGTTTGAGTAGCGGGAGTATCTACGAGCAGTACTTC.

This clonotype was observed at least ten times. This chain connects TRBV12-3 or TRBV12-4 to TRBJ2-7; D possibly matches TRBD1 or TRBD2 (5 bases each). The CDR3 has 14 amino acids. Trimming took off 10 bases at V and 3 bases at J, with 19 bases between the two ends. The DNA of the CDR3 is TGTGCCACATCGGGGCCAGGTGAAAGCTACGAGCAGTACTTC. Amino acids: CATSGPGESYEQYF.

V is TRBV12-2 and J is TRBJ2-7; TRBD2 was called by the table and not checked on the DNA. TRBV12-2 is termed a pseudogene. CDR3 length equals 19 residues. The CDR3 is CASRASTSGTKRSSYEQYF. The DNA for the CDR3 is TGTGCAAGTCGCGCCTCGACTAGCGGAACTAAAAGGAGCTCCTACGAGCAGTACTTC.

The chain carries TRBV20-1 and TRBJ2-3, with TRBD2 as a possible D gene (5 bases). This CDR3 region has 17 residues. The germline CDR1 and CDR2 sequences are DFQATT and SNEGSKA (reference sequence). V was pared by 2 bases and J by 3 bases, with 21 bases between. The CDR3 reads CSARPFPRGPGTDTQYF. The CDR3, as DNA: TGCAGTGCTAGACCTTTTCCCCGAGGACCGGGGACAGATACGCAGTATTTT.